A selection of T cell receptor beta chains follows, all from one sample in a study of T cells in Graves' hyperthyroidism and ophthalmopathy. From the multiplex PCR reads, TCRdb called clonotypes with MiXCR, one entry per CDR3 protein. The sample carries over 650,000 distinct CDR3 sequences, 40% to 55% recorded once. Source material: peripheral blood or thyroid tissue (not recorded which). These receptors came from an adult man with Graves' disease, either hyperthyroidism or ophthalmopathy (not recorded which). Each CDR3 is given with its conserved first and last residue. Each record gives: V gene, clone size, D gene, J gene, CDR3 DNA, CDR3 protein. D genes are given only for firm matches. Some rows mark clone size as missing; the rest say once, few, many or name a class of expanded clone.

v_gene: TRBV4-1; abundance: few; d_gene: -; j_gene: TRBJ1-1; CDR3nt: TGCGCCAGCAGCCTTGAAAAAGGGGCGAACACTGAAGCTTTCTTT; CDR3aa: CASSLEKGANTEAFF
v_gene: TRBV19; abundance: few; d_gene: -; j_gene: TRBJ1-2; CDR3nt: TGTGCCAGTACCGCGAGGGGCAGGGCGAACTATGGCTACACCTTC; CDR3aa: CASTARGRANYGYTF
v_gene: TRBV19; abundance: few; d_gene: -; j_gene: TRBJ1-1; CDR3nt: TGTGCCAGTAGTACCAAGGGGGGTGAAGCTTTCTTT; CDR3aa: CASSTKGGEAFF
v_gene: TRBV10-3; abundance: -; d_gene: -; j_gene: TRBJ1-1; CDR3nt: TGTGCCATCAGTGAGTCGAAGGTCACTGAAGCTTTCTTT; CDR3aa: CAISESKVTEAFF
v_gene: TRBV7-9; abundance: few; d_gene: -; j_gene: TRBJ1-1; CDR3nt: TGTGCCAGCAGAGCCTTGGGCCAGATGAACACTGAAGCTTTCTTT; CDR3aa: CASRALGQMNTEAFF
v_gene: TRBV12-3/TRBV12-4; abundance: -; d_gene: -; j_gene: TRBJ2-6; CDR3nt: TGTGCCAGCAGTTTACGGCTGACTTTC; CDR3aa: CASSLRLTF
v_gene: TRBV6-6; abundance: -; d_gene: -; j_gene: TRBJ1-1; CDR3nt: TGTGCCGCCGGCGAGGCAATCCGGAATAGCGCTTTCTTT; CDR3aa: CAAGEAIRNSAFF
v_gene: TRBV7-8; abundance: -; d_gene: -; j_gene: TRBJ2-2; CDR3nt: TGTGCCAGCAGCCCCCTGGGAGCGAACACCGGGGAGCTGTTTTTT; CDR3aa: CASSPLGANTGELFF
v_gene: TRBV12-3/TRBV12-4; abundance: -; d_gene: TRBD1; j_gene: TRBJ1-2; CDR3nt: TGTGCCAGCAGTGTAGACAGGGGCGGAATCGGCTACACCTTC; CDR3aa: CASSVDRGGIGYTF
v_gene: TRBV9; abundance: -; d_gene: TRBD2; j_gene: TRBJ2-5; CDR3nt: TGTGCCAGCAGCCTGGGATTGGGGGCGGGGGGAGGGACCCAGTACTTC; CDR3aa: CASSLGLGAGGGTQYF
v_gene: TRBV6-1; abundance: few; d_gene: TRBD2; j_gene: TRBJ2-1; CDR3nt: TGTGCCAGCACCGGGACTAGCGTTGAGCAGTTCTTC; CDR3aa: CASTGTSVEQFF
v_gene: TRBV11-2; abundance: -; d_gene: -; j_gene: TRBJ2-2; CDR3nt: TGTGCCAGCAGCACCGCGGTACACGGAGGAAACACCGGGGAGCTGTTTTTT; CDR3aa: CASSTAVHGGNTGELFF
v_gene: TRBV2; abundance: few; d_gene: TRBD1; j_gene: TRBJ1-2; CDR3nt: TGTGCCAGCAGTCCATGGACGACAGGGGGCGAAGCAGGCTACACCTTC; CDR3aa: CASSPWTTGGEAGYTF
v_gene: TRBV6-5; abundance: few; d_gene: TRBD1; j_gene: TRBJ1-2; CDR3nt: TGTGCCAGCACCCCCGGTGGGACAGGGGGTGGCTACACCTTC; CDR3aa: CASTPGGTGGGYTF
v_gene: TRBV15; abundance: -; d_gene: TRBD1; j_gene: TRBJ1-5; CDR3nt: TGTGCCACCAGCGAGGGGGGACAGGGCAATCAGCCCCAGCATTTT; CDR3aa: CATSEGGQGNQPQHF
v_gene: TRBV5-1; abundance: -; d_gene: -; j_gene: TRBJ1-3; CDR3nt: TGCGCCAGCAGCTCGGAACAGGGCCGCTCTGGAAACACCATATATTTT; CDR3aa: CASSSEQGRSGNTIYF
v_gene: TRBV5-1; abundance: few; d_gene: -; j_gene: TRBJ1-4; CDR3nt: TGCGCCAGCAGCTATGGACACTCTAATGAAAAACTGTTTTTT; CDR3aa: CASSYGHSNEKLFF
v_gene: TRBV5-1; abundance: once; d_gene: -; j_gene: TRBJ1-2; CDR3nt: TGCGCCAGCAGCTCCCCGGGCCCGACCTATGGCTACACCTTC; CDR3aa: CASSSPGPTYGYTF
v_gene: TRBV6-2/TRBV6-3; abundance: -; d_gene: -; j_gene: TRBJ1-1; CDR3nt: TGTGCCAGCACCACCGACCTAAGGATGAACACTGAAGCTTTCTTT; CDR3aa: CASTTDLRMNTEAFF
v_gene: TRBV19; abundance: few; d_gene: TRBD1; j_gene: TRBJ1-2; CDR3nt: TGTGCCAGTAGTACGGGACAGTCGTATGGCTACACCTTC; CDR3aa: CASSTGQSYGYTF
v_gene: TRBV24-1; abundance: -; d_gene: -; j_gene: TRBJ2-5; CDR3nt: TGTGCCAGCAGCCCTGACCCGGTAACACAAGAGACCCAGTACTTC; CDR3aa: CASSPDPVTQETQYF
v_gene: TRBV7-2; abundance: many; d_gene: -; j_gene: TRBJ2-5; CDR3nt: TGTACCAGCAGCCTCCAAGAGACCCAGTACTTC; CDR3aa: CTSSLQETQYF
v_gene: TRBV9; abundance: -; d_gene: -; j_gene: TRBJ2-2; CDR3nt: TGTGCCAGCAGCCAAGGTACCCAGGGTTCCGCGAACACCGGGGAGCTGTTTTTT; CDR3aa: CASSQGTQGSANTGELFF
v_gene: TRBV7-9; abundance: few; d_gene: -; j_gene: TRBJ1-1; CDR3nt: TGTGCCAGCAGTCTGAGTTTTGGGGAGACTGAAGCTTTCTTT; CDR3aa: CASSLSFGETEAFF
v_gene: TRBV7-6; abundance: -; d_gene: -; j_gene: TRBJ2-7; CDR3nt: TGTGCCAGCAGCTTAGCAGGGAATACCTACGAGCAGTACTTC; CDR3aa: CASSLAGNTYEQYF
v_gene: TRBV10-3; abundance: many; d_gene: -; j_gene: TRBJ2-7; CDR3nt: TGTGCCATCAGTGACCCGGGACTCAGTTACGAGCAGTACTTC; CDR3aa: CAISDPGLSYEQYF
v_gene: TRBV7-2; abundance: few; d_gene: -; j_gene: TRBJ1-5; CDR3nt: TGTGCCAGCAGCTTAGTAGGGGAGGGTGGTCAGCCCCAGCATTTT; CDR3aa: CASSLVGEGGQPQHF
v_gene: TRBV5-1; abundance: few; d_gene: -; j_gene: TRBJ1-5; CDR3nt: TGCGCCAGCAGCTGGAGGGGATTGGGTCAGCCCCAGCATTTT; CDR3aa: CASSWRGLGQPQHF
v_gene: TRBV7-9; abundance: -; d_gene: -; j_gene: TRBJ1-4; CDR3nt: TGTGCCAGCAGCTTAGCGGGGGGTAGAACTAATGAAAAACTGTTTTTT; CDR3aa: CASSLAGGRTNEKLFF